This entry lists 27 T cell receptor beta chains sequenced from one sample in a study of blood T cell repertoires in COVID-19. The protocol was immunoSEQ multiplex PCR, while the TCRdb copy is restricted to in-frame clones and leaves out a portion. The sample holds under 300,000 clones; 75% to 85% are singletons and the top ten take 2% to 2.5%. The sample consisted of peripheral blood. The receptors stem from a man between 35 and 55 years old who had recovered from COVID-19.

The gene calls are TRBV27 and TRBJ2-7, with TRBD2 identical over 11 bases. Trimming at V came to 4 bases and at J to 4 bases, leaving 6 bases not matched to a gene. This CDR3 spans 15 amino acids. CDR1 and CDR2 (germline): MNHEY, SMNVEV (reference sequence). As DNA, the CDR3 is TGTGCCAGCAGTTCAGTCGGGACTAGCGGATACGAGCAGTACTTC. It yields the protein CASSSVGTSGYEQYF.

The CDR3 sequence: CASSQDFSGTTDTQYF. As DNA, the CDR3 is TGCGCCAGCAGCCAAGATTTTAGCGGCACCACAGATACGCAGTATTTT. The V call is TRBV4-3, the J call TRBJ2-3; weak D call: TRBD2 (6 bases). The CDR3 extends over 16 amino acids. Germline V gene data show CDR1 as LGHNA and CDR2 as YSLEER. V lost 0 bases and J lost 2, with 12 bases in between.

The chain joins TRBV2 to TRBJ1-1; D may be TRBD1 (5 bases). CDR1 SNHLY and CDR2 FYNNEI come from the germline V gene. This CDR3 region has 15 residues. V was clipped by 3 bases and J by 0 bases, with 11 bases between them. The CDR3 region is CASSDSPGLNTEAFF. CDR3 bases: TGTGCCAGCAGTGATTCCCCAGGGTTGAACACTGAAGCTTTCTTT. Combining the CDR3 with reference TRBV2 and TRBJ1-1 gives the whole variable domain EPEVTQTPSHQVTQMGQEVILRCVPISNHLYFYWYRQILGQKVEFLVSFYNNEISEKSEIFDDQFSVERPDGSNFTLKIRSTKLEDSAMYFCASSDSPGLNTEAFFGQGTRLTVV.

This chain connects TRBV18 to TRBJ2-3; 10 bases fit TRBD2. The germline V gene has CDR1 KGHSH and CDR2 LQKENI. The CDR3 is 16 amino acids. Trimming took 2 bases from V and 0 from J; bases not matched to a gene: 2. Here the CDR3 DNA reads TGTGCCAGCTCACCAATGACTAGCGGGAGCACAGATACGCAGTATTTT. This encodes CASSPMTSGSTDTQYF.

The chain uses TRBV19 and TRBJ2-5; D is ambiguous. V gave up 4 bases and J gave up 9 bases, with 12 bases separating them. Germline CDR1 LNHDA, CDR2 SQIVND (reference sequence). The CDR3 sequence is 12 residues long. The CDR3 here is CASSTFAGSQYF. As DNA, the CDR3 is TGTGCCAGTAGTACGTTCGCCGGGTCCCAGTACTTC.

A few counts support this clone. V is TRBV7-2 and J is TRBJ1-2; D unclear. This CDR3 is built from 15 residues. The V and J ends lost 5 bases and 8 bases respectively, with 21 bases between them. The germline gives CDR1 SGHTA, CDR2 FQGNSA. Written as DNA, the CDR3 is TGTGCCAGCAGCATCAGATCGGGATTTGAAAGAGGCTACACCTTC. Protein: CASSIRSGFERGYTF. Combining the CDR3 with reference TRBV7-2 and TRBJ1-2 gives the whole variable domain GAGVSQSPSNKVTEKGKDVELRCDPISGHTALYWYRQSLGQGLEFLIYFQGNSAPDKSGLPSDRFSAERTGGSVSTLTIQRTQQEDSAVYLCASSIRSGFERGYTFGSGTRLTVV.

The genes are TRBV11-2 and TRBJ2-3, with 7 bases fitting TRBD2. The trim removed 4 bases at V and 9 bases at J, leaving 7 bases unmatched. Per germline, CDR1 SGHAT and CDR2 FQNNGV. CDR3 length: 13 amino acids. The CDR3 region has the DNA TGTGCCAGCAGCTCGGACCTCGGGGGGACGCAGTATTTT. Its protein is CASSSDLGGTQYF.

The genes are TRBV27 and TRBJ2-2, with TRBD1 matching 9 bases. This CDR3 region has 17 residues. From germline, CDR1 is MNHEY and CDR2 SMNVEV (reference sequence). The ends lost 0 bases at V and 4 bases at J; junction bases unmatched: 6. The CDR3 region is CASSLSRTGEVTGELFF. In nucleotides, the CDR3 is TGTGCCAGCAGTTTATCCCGGACAGGGGAAGTCACCGGGGAGCTGTTTTTT.

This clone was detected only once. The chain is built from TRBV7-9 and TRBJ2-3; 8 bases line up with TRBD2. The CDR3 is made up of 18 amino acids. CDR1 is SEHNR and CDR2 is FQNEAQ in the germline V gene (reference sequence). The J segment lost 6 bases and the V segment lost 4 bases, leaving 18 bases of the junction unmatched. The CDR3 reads CASSSRGREDPLPDTQYF. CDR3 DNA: TGTGCCAGCAGCTCCCGGGGGCGGGAGGACCCCCTTCCGGATACGCAGTATTTT. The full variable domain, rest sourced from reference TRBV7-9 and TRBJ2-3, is DTGVSQNPRHKITKRGQNVTFRCDPISEHNRLYWYRQTLGQGPEFLTYFQNEAQLEKSRLLSDRFSAERPKGSFSTLEIQRTEQGDSAMYLCASSSRGREDPLPDTQYFGPGTRLTVL.

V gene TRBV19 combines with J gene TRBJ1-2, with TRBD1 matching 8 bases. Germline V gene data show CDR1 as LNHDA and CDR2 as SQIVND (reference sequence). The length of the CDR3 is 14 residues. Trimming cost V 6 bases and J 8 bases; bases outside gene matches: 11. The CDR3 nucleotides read TGTGCCAGTAGAGAGACAGGGGTTTTCGCAGGCTACACCTTC. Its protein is CASRETGVFAGYTF.

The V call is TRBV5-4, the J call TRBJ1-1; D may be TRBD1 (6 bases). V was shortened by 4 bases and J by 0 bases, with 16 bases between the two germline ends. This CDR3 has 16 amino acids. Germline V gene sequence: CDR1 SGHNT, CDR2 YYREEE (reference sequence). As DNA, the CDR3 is TGTGCCAGCAGCGATCCTCGGGACACTCTGAACACTGAAGCTTTCTTT. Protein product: CASSDPRDTLNTEAFF.

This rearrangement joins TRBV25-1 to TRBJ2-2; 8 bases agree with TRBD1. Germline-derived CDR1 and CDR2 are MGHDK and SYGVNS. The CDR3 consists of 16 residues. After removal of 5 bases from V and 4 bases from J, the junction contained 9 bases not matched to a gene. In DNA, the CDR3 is TGTGCCAGCAGTCCACCATCTGACAGGGGCACCGGGGAGCTGTTTTTT. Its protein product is CASSPPSDRGTGELFF.

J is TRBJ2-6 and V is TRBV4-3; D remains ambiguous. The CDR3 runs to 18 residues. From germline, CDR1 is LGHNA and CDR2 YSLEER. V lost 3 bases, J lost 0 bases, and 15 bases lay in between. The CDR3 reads CASSHQRNFFSGANVLTF. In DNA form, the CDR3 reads TGCGCCAGCAGCCACCAGCGAAACTTCTTCTCTGGGGCCAACGTCCTGACTTTC.

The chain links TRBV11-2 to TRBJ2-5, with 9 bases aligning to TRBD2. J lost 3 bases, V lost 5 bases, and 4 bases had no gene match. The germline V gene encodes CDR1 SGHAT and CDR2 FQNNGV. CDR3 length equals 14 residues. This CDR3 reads CASSQRGVEETQYF. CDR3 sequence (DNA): TGTGCCAGCAGCCAGCGGGGGGTAGAAGAGACCCAGTACTTC.

The DNA for the CDR3 is TGTGCCAGTAGTACTCGGGACAGGTCGCATGGTGGCTACACCTTC. Translated: CASSTRDRSHGGYTF. The V and J genes are TRBV19 and TRBJ1-2; 8 bases map to TRBD1. This CDR3 is built from 15 residues. With V trimmed by 4 bases and J by 7 bases, 11 bases remained unmatched. From germline, CDR1 is LNHDA and CDR2 SQIVND (reference sequence).

The DNA of the CDR3 is TGTGCCAGCAGCTTAGGACCAAGACTGGGCTACACCTTC. Encoded protein: CASSLGPRLGYTF. The chain couples TRBV7-2 to TRBJ1-2, with D uncertain. Germline V gives CDR1 SGHTA, CDR2 FQGNSA. V was cut by 1 base and J by 8 bases, with 11 bases left in between. The CDR3 extends over 13 amino acids.

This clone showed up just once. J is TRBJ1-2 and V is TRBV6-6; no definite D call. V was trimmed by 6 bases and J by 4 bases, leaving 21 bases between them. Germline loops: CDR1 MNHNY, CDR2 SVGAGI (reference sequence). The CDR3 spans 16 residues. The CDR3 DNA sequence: TGTGCCAGCAGCCCCTACGGCGAGGGAGTGGGCTATGGCTACACCTTC. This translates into CASSPYGEGVGYGYTF.

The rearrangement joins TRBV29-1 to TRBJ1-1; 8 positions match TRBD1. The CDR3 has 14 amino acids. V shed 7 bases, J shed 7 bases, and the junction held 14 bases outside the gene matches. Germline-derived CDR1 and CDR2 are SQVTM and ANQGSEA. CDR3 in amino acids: CSALRGQVTIEAFF. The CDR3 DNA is TGCAGCGCCCTACGGGGACAGGTTACAATTGAAGCTTTCTTT.

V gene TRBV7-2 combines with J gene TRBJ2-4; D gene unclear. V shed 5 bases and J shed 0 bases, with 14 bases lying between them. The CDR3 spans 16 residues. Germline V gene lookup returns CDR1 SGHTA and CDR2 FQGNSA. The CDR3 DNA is TGTGCCAGCAGCCCCGCTCTAGGTATAGCCAAAAACATTCAGTACTTC. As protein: CASSPALGIAKNIQYF.

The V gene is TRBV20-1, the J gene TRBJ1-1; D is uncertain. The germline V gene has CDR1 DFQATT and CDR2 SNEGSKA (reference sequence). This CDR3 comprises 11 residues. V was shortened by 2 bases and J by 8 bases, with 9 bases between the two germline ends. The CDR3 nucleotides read TGCAGTGCTAGATCGGAGAGAGAAGCTTTCTTT. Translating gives CSARSEREAFF.

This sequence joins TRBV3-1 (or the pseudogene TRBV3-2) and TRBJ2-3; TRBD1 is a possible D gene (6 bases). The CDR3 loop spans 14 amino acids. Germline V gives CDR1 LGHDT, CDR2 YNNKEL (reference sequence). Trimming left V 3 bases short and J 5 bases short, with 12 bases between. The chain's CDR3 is CASSQGARQDTQYF. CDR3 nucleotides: TGTGCCAGCAGCCAGGGGGCAAGACAAGATACGCAGTATTTT.

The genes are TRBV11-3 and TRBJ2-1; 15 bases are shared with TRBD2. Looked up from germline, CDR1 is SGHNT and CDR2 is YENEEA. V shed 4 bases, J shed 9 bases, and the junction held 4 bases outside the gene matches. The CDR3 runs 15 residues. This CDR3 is CASSSGLAGGGEQFF. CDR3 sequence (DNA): TGTGCCAGCAGCTCGGGACTAGCGGGAGGAGGTGAGCAGTTCTTC.

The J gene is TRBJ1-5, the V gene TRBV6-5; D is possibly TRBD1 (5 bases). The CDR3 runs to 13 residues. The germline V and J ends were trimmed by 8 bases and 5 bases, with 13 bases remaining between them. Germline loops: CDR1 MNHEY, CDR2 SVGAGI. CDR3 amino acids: CASAGLFDQPQHF. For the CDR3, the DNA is TGTGCCAGCGCGGGACTATTCGATCAGCCCCAGCATTTT.

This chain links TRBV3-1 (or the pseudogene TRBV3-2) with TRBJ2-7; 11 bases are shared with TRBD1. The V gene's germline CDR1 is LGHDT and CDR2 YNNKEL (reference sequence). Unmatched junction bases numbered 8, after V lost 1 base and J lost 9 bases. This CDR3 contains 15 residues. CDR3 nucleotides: TGTGCCAGCAGCCAAGGGGACAGGGGGTACCTCGGGCAGTACTTC. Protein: CASSQGDRGYLGQYF.

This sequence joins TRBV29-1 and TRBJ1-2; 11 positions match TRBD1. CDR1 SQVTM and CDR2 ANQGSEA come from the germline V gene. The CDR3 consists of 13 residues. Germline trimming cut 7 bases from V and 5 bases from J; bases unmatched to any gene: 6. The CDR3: CSASGTGGYGYTF. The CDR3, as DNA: TGCAGCGCCTCCGGGACAGGGGGATATGGCTACACCTTC.

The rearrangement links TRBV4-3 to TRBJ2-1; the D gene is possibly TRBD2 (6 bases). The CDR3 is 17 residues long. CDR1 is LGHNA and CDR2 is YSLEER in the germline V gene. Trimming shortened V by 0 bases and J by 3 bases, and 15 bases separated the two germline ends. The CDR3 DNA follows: TGCGCCAGCAGCCAAGACCAGCGGGCACTTGGCTACAATGAGCAGTTCTTC. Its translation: CASSQDQRALGYNEQFF.

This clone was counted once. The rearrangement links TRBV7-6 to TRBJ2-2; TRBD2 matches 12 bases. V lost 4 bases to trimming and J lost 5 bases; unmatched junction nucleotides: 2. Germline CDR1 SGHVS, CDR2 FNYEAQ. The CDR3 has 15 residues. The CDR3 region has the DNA TGTGCCAGCAGCTCAGGACTAGCGGGGACCGGGGAGCTGTTTTTT. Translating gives CASSSGLAGTGELFF.